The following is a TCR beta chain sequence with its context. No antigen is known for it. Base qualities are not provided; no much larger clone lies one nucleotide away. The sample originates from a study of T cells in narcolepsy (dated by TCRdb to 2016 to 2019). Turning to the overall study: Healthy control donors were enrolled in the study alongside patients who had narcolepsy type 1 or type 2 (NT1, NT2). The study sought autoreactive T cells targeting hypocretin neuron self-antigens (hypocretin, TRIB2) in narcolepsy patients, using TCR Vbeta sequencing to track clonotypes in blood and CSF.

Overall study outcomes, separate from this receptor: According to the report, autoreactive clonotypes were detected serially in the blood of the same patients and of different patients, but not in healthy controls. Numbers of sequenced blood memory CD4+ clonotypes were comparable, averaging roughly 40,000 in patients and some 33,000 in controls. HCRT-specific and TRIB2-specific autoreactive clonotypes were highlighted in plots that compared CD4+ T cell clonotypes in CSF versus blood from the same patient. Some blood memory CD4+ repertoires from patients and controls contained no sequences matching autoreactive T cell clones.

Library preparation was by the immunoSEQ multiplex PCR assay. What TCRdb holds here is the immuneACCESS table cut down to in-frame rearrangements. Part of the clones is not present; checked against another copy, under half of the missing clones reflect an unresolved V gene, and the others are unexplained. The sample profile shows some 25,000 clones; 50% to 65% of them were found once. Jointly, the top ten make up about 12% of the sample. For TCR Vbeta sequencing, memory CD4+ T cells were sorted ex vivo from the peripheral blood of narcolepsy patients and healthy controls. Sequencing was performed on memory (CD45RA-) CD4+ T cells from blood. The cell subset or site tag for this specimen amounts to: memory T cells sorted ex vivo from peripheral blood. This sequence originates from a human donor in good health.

The nucleotides are TGTGCCAGCAGTTTAATTCTGACAGGGATTTTGGAAAAACTGTTTTTT. This gives the protein CASSLILTGILEKLFF. The V gene is TRBV6-5 and the J gene is TRBJ1-4, with 7 central nucleotides matching TRBD1. From V the trimming removes 4 bases and from J it removes 8 bases, while the gene matches leave 13 bases of the junction unaccounted for. CDR1 and CDR2, per the germline V gene, are MNHEY and SVGAGI. The CDR3, from cysteine to phenylalanine, totals 16 residues. Only the CDR3 DNA is retained, 48 bases long and in frame from the first base.